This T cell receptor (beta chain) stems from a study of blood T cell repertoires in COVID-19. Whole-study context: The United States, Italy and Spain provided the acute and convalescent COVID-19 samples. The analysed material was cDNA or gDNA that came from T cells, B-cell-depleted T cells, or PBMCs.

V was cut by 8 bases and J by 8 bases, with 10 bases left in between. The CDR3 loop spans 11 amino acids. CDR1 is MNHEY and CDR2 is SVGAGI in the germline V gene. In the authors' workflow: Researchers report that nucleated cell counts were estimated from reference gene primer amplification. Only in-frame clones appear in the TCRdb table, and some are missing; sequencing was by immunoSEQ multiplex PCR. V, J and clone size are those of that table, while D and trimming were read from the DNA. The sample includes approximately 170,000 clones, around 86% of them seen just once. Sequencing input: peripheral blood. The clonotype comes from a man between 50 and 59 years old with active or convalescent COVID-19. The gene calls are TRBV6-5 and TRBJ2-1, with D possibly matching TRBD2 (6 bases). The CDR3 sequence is CASHGGDEQFF. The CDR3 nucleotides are TGTGCCAGCCACGGCGGGGATGAGCAGTTCTTC.